There are many counts of the clone carrying this T cell receptor (beta chain). Its target is not known. Via MiXCR, TCRdb re-called the RT-PCR reads, giving one row per CDR3 protein. This repertoire shows around 580,000 distinct CDR3 sequences, 12% to 15% found once; its top ten account for around 10%. The CDR3 is 16 amino acids. CDR1 and CDR2 (germline): MGHRA, YSYEKL. The V end lost 0 bases, the J end lost 2 bases, and 12 bases lay between the germline ends. This sample is drawn from a study of response to subunit inactivated influenza vaccine. General study points: The authors put forward the suggestion that each seasonal influenza vaccination may bring in only a limited number of new T cells.

This chain uses TRBV4-1 with TRBJ2-3; a weak D match, TRBD2 (6 bases). The sequencing used PBMCs from blood, collected about 12 days after vaccination. The clonotype was recovered from a man aged 50 to 59 who received an inactivated influenza vaccine. CDR3 in amino acids: CASSQDRGEVTDTQYF. The CDR3 coding sequence is TGCGCCAGCAGCCAAGATCGCGGGGAAGTCACAGATACGCAGTATTTT.